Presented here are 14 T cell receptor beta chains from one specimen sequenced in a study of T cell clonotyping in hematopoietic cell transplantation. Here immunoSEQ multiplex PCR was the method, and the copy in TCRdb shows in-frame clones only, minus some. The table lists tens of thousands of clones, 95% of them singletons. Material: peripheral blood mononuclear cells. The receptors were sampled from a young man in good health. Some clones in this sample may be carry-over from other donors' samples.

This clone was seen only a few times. The CDR3 DNA reads as TGTGCCAGCAGCCCTACGACTAGCGGGTCCCAAGAGACCCAGTACTTC. Translation: CASSPTTSGSQETQYF. V and J are TRBV7-6 and TRBJ2-5; 10 bases are shared with TRBD2. The CDR3 totals 16 residues. Germline CDR1 SGHVS, CDR2 FNYEAQ. J was trimmed by 1 base and V by 5 bases; bases with no gene match: 7. Looking up the rest from reference TRBV7-6 and TRBJ2-5 gives the full variable domain: GAGVSQSPRYKVTKRGQDVALRCDPISGHVSLYWYRQALGQGPEFLTYFNYEAQQDKSGLPNDRFSAERPEGSISTLTIQRTEQRDSAMYRCASSPTTSGSQETQYFGPGTRLLVL.

The CDR3 is CASSFGEGLSPLHF. CDR3 sequence (DNA): TGCGCCAGCAGCTTTGGGGAGGGTTTGTCACCCCTCCACTTT. The chain couples TRBV5-1 to TRBJ1-6; D ambiguous. Trimming left V 2 bases short and J 10 bases short, with 13 bases between. The CDR3 extends over 14 amino acids. Germline V gene data show CDR1 as SGHRS and CDR2 as YFSETQ.

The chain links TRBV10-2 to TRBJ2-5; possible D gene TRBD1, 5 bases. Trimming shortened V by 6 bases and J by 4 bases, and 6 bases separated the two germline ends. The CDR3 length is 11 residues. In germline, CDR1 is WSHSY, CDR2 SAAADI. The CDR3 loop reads CASSQGETQYF. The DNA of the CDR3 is TGCGCCAGCAGCCAGGGAGAGACCCAGTACTTC.

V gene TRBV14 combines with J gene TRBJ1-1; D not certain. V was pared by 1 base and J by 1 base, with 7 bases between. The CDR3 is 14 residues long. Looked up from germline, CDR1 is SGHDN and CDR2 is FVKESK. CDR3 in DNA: TGTGCCAGCAGCCAAGTAAGAGGGAACACTGAAGCTTTCTTT. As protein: CASSQVRGNTEAFF.

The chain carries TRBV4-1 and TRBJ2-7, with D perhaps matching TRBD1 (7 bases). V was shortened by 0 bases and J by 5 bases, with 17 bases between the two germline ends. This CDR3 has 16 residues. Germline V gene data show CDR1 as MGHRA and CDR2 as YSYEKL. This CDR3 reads CASSQEALARGDEQYF. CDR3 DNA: TGCGCCAGCAGCCAAGAGGCGTTAGCCAGGGGGGACGAGCAGTACTTC.

CDR3 in amino acids: CASSDSVGGNTEAFF. The DNA for the CDR3 is TGTGCCAGCAGTGATAGTGTGGGGGGGAACACTGAAGCTTTCTTT. The chain couples TRBV2 to TRBJ1-1; TRBD1 might be the D (5 bases). This CDR3 comprises 15 residues. Germline CDR1 and CDR2: SNHLY and FYNNEI. With 3 bases removed from V and 1 base from J, the gap between germline ends came to 12 bases.

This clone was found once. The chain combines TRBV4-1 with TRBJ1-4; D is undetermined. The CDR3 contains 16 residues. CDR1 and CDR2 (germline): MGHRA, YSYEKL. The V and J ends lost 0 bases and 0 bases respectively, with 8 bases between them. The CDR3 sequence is CASSQDWATTNEKLFF. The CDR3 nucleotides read TGCGCCAGCAGCCAAGATTGGGCAACAACTAATGAAAAACTGTTTTTT.

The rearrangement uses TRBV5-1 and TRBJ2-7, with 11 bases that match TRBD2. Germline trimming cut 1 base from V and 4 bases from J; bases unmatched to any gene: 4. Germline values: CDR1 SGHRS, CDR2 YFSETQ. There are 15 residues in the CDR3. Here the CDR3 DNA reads TGCGCCAGCAGCTTGACTAGCGGGAGTAATTACGAGCAGTACTTC. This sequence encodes CASSLTSGSNYEQYF.

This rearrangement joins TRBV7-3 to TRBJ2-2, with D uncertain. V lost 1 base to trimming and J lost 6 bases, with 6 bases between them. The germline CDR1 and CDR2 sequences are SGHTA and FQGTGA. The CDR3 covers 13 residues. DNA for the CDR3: TGTGCCAGCAGCTTAAGTAGTTCCGGGGAGCTGTTTTTT. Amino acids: CASSLSSSGELFF.

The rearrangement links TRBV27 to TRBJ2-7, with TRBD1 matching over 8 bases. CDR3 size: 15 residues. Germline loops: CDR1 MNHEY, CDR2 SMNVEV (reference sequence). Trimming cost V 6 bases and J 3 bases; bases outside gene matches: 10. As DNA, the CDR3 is TGTGCCAGCAGGATTGGACAGGGAAGCTTCTACGAGCAGTACTTC. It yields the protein CASRIGQGSFYEQYF.

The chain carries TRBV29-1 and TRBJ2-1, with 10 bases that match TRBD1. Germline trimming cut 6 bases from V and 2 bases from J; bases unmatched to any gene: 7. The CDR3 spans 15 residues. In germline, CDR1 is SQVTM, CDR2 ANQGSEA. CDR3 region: CSVALGQGTYNEQFF. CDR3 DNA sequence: TGCAGCGTCGCCTTGGGACAGGGGACCTACAATGAGCAGTTCTTC.

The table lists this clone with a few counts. The CDR3 DNA sequence: TGTGCCAGCTCACCGGGACAGAGGGGGGGACAAACCTTC. Translated: CASSPGQRGGQTF. This chain joins TRBV6-1 and TRBJ1-2; 7 bases are shared with TRBD1. After removal of 8 bases from V and 14 bases from J, the junction contained 17 bases not matched to a gene. The germline V gene has CDR1 MNHNS and CDR2 SASEGT. This CDR3 has 13 residues.

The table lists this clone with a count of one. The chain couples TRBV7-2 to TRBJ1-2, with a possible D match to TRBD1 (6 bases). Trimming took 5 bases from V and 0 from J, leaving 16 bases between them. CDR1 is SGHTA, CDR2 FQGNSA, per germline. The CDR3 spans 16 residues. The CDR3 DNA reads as TGTGCCAGCAGCACCAAACAGGGCCAAGCTAACTATGGCTACACCTTC. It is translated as CASSTKQGQANYGYTF.

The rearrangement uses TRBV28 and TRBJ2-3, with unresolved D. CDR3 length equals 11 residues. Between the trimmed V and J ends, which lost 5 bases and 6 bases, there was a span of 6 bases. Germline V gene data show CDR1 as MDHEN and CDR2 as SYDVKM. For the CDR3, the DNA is TGTGCCAGCAGTAGAGCGGATACGCAGTATTTT. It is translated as CASSRADTQYF.